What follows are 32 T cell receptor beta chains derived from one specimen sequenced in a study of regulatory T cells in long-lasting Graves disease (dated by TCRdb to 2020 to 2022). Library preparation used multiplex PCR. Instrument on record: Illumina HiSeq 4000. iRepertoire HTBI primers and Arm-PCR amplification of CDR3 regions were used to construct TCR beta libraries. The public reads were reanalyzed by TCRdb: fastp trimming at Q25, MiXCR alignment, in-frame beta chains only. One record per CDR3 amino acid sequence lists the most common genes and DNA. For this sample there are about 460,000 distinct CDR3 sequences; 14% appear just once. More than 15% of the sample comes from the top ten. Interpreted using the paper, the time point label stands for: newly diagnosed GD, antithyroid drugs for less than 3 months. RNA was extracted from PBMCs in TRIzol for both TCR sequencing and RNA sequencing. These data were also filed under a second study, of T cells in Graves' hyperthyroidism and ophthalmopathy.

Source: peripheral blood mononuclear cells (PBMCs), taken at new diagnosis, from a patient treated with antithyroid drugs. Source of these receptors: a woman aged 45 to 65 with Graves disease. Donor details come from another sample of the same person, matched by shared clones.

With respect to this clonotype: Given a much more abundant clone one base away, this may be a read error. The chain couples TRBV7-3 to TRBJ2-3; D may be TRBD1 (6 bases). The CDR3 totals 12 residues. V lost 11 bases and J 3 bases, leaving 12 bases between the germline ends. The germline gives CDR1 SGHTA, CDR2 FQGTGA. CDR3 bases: TGTGCCGCCATACAGGGAACAGATACGCAGTATTTT. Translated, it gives CAAIQGTDTQYF.

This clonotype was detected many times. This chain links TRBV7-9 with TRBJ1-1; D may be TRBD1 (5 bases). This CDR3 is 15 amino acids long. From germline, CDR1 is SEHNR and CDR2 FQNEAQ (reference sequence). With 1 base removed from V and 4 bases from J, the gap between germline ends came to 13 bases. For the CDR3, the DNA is TGTGCCAGCAGCTTAGGGTTTCAGGGAACCACTGAAGCTTTCTTT. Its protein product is CASSLGFQGTTEAFF.

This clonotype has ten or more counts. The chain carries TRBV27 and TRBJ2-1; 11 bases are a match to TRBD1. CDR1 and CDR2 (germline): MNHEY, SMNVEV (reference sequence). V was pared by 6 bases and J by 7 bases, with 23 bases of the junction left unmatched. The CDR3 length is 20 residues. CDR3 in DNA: TGTGCCAGCAGGGACAGGGGGCTTGCTCGGGGGGCATTGAAAAAAAATGAGCAGTTCTTC. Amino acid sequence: CASRDRGLARGALKKNEQFF.

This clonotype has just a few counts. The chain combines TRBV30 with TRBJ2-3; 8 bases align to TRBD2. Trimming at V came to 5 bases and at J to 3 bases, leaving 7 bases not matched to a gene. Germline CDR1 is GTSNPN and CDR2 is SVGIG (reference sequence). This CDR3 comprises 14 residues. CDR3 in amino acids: CAWDPGGGTDTQYF. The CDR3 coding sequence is TGTGCCTGGGACCCGGGAGGGGGGACAGATACGCAGTATTTT.

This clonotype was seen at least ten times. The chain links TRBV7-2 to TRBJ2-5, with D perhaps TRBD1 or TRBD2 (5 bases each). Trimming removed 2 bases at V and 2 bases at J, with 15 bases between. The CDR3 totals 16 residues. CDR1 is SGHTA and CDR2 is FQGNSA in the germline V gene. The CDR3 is CASSLSYTWGQETQYF. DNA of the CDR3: TGTGCCAGCAGCTTATCCTACACCTGGGGGCAAGAGACCCAGTACTTC.

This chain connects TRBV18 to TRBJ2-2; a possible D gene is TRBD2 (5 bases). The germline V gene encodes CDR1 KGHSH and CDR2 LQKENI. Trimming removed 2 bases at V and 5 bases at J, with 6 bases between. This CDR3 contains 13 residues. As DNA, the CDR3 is TGTGCCAGCTCACCAGGACTTACCGGGGAGCTGTTTTTT. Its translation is CASSPGLTGELFF.

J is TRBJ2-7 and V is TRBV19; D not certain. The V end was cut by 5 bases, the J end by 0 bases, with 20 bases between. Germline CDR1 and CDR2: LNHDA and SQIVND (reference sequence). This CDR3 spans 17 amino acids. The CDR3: CASSARPGQFSSYEQYF. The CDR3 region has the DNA TGTGCCAGTAGTGCGCGGCCCGGGCAGTTTAGCTCCTACGAGCAGTACTTC. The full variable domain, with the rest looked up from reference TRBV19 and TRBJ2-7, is DGGITQSPKYLFRKEGQNVTLSCEQNLNHDAMYWYRQDPGQGLRLIYYSQIVNDFQKGDIAEGYSVSREKKESFPLTVTSAQKNPTAFYLCASSARPGQFSSYEQYFGPGTRLTVT.

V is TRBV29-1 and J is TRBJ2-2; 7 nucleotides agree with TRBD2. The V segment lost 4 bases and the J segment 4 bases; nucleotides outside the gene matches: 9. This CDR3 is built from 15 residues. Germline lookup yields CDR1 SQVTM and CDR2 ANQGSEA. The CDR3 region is CSVVLSGTTTGELFF. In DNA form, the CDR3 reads TGCAGCGTTGTCCTAAGCGGGACTACCACCGGGGAGCTGTTTTTT.

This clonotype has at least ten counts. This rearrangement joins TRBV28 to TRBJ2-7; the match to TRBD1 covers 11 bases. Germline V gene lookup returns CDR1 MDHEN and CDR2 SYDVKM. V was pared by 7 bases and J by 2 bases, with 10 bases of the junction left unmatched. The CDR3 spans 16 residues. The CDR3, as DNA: TGTGCCAGCAAGGACAGGGGGCGTTTTTTCGCCTACGAGCAGTACTTC. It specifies CASKDRGRFFAYEQYF. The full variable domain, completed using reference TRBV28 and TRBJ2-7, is DVKVTQSSRYLVKRTGEKVFLECVQDMDHENMFWYRQDPGLGLRLIYFSYDVKMKEKGDIPEGYSVSREKKERFSLILESASTNQTSMYLCASKDRGRFFAYEQYFGPGTRLTVT.

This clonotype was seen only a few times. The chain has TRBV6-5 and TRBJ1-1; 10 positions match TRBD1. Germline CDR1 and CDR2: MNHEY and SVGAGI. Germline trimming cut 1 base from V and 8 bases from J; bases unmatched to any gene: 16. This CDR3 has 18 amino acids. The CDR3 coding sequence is TGTGCCAGCAGTTACTTGTCTCCTGGCGGGACAGGGGCGCACGAAGCTTTCTTT. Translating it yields CASSYLSPGGTGAHEAFF.

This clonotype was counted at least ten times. This chain's CDR3 is CASSLVGDSPHQPQHF. As DNA, the CDR3 is TGTGCCAGCAGCTTAGTGGGGGACAGTCCACATCAGCCCCAGCATTTT. This chain links TRBV7-9 with TRBJ1-5, with 7 bases matching TRBD1. The CDR3 has 16 amino acids. Germline V CDR1 and CDR2: SEHNR, FQNEAQ (reference sequence). The V and J ends lost 1 base and 5 bases, in that order; junction bases with no gene match: 8.

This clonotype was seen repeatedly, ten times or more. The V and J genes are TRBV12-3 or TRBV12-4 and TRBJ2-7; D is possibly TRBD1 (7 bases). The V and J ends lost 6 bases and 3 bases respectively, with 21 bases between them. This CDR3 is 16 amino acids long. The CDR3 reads CASSPWGRQGGYEQYF. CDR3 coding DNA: TGTGCCAGCAGCCCATGGGGACGACAGGGAGGCTACGAGCAGTACTTC.

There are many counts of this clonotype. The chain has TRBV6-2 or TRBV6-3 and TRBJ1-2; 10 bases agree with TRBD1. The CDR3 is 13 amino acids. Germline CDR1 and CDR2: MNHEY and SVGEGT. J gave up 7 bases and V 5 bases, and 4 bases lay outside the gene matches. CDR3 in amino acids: CASSLWDRGGYTF. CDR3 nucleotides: TGTGCCAGCAGTCTATGGGACAGGGGTGGCTACACCTTC.

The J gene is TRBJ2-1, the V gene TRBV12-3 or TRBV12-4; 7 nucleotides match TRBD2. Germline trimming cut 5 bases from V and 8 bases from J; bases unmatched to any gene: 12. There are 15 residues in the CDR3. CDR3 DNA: TGTGCCAGCAGTCCTGGCCGGGGGGAGGTCTATGAGCAGTTCTTC. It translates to CASSPGRGEVYEQFF.

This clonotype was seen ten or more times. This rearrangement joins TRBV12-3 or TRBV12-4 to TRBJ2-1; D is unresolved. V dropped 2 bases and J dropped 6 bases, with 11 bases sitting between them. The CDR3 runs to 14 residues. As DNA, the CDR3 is TGTGCCAGCAGTTTATATCAGGATGGCAATGAGCAGTTCTTC. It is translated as CASSLYQDGNEQFF.

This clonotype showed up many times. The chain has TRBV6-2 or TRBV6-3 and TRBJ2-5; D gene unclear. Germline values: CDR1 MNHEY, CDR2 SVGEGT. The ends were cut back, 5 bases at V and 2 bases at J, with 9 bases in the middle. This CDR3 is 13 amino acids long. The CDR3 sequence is CASSATWQETQYF. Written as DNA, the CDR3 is TGTGCCAGCAGTGCGACATGGCAAGAGACCCAGTACTTC.

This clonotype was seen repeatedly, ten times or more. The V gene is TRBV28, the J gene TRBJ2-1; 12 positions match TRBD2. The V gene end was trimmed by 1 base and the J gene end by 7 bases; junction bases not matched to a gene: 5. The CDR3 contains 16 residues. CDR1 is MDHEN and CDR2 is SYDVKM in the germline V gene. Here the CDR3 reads CASSLSLAGGRNEQFF. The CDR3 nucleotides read TGTGCCAGCAGTTTATCCCTAGCGGGAGGGAGGAATGAGCAGTTCTTC.

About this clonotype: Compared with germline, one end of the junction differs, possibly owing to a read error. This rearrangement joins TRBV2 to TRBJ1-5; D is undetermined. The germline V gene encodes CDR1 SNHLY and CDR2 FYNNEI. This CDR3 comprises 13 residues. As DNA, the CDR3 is TGTGCCAGCAGTGATTTGGGAGATCAGCCCCGGCATTTT. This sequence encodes CASSDLGDQPRHF.

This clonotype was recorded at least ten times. In DNA, the CDR3 is TGTGCCAGCAGTTTCCGGGTAGAGACCCAGTACTTC. It is translated as CASSFRVETQYF. The chain employs TRBV28 and TRBJ2-5; D is ambiguous. V lost 3 bases and J 4 bases, leaving 6 bases between the germline ends. This CDR3 has 12 amino acids. Germline V gives CDR1 MDHEN, CDR2 SYDVKM.

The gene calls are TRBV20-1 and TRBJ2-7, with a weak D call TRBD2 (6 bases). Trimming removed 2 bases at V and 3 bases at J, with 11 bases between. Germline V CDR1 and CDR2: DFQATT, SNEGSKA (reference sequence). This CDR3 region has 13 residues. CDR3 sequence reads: CSARPKTSYEQYF. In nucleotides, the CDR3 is TGCAGTGCTAGACCCAAGACTAGCTACGAGCAGTACTTC.

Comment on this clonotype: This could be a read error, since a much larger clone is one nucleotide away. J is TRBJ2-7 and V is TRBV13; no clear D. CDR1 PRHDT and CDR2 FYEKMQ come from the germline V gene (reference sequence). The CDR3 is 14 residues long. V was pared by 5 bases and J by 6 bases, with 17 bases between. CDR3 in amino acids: CASSPQTGACEQYF. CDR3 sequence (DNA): TGTGCCAGCAGCCCCCAGACTGGAGCCTGCGAGCAGTACTTC.

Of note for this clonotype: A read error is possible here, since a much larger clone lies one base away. The CDR3 loop is CASSLVGASNPDTQYF. The CDR3 DNA is TGTGCCAGCAGCTTAGTGGGGGCTAGTAACCCAGATACGCAGTATTTT. This chain links TRBV11-2 with TRBJ2-3; a possible D gene is TRBD1 (6 bases). The CDR3 runs to 16 residues. V was shortened by 1 base and J by 4 bases, with 15 bases between the two germline ends. Germline CDR1 SGHAT, CDR2 FQNNGV.

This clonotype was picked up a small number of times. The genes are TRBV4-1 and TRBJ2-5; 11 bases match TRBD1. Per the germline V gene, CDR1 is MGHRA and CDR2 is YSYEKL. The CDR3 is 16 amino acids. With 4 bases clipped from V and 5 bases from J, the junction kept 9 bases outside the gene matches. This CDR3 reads CASSRNPGTGGETQYF. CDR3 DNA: TGCGCCAGCAGCCGTAATCCCGGGACAGGGGGGGAGACCCAGTACTTC.

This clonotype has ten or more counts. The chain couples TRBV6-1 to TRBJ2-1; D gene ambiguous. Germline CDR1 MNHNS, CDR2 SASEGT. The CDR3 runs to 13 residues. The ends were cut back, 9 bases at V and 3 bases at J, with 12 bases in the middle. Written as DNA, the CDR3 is TGTGCCAGACGGAGAACGGGCTACAATGAGCAGTTCTTC. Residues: CARRRTGYNEQFF.

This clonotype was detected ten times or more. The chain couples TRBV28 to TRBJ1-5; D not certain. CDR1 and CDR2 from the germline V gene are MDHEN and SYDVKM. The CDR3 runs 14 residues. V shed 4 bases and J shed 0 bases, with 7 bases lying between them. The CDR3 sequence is CASSWPFSNQPQHF. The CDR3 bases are TGTGCCAGCAGTTGGCCCTTTAGCAATCAGCCCCAGCATTTT.

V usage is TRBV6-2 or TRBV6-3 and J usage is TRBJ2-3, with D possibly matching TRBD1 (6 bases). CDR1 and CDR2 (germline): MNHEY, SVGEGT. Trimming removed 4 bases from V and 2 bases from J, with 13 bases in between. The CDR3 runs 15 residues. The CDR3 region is CASSSNRVSTDTQYF. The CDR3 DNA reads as TGTGCCAGCAGTTCGAACAGGGTGTCCACAGATACGCAGTATTTT.

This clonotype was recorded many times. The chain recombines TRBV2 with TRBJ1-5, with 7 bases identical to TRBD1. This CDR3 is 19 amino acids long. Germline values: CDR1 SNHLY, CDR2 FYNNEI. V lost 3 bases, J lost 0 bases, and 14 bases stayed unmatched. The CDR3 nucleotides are TGTGCCAGCAGTGATTCCGGACAGGTCCCCTTCTATAGCAATCAGCCCCAGCATTTT. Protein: CASSDSGQVPFYSNQPQHF.

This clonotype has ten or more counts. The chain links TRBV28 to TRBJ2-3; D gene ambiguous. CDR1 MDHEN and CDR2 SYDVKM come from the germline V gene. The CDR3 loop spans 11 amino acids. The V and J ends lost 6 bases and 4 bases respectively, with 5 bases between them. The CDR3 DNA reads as TGTGCCAGCAGCTTACCAGATACGCAGTATTTT. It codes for CASSLPDTQYF.

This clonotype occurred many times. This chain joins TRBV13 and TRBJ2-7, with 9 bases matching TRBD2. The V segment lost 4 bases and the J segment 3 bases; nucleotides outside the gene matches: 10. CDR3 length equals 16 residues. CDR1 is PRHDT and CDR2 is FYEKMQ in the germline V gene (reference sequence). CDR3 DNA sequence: TGTGCCAGCAGCTCCTCCAGGGCGGGAGGGAACTACGAGCAGTACTTC. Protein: CASSSSRAGGNYEQYF.

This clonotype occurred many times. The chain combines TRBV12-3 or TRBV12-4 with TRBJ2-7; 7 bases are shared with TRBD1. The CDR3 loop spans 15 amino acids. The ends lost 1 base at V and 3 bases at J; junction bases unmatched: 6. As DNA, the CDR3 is TGTGCCAGCAGTTTAGTTGGGACAGCAAGCTACGAGCAGTACTTC. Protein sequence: CASSLVGTASYEQYF.

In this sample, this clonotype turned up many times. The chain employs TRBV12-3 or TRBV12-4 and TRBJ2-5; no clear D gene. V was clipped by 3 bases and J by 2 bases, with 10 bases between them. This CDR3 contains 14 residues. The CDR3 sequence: CASSLIWQQETQYF. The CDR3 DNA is TGTGCCAGCAGTTTGATATGGCAGCAAGAGACCCAGTACTTC.

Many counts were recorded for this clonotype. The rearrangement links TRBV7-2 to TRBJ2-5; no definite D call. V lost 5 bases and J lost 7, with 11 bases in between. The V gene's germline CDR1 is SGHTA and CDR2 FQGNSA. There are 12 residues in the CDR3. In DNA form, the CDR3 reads TGTGCCAGCAGCAATCCCGGCGGGACCCAGTACTTC. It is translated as CASSNPGGTQYF.